These 9 T cell receptor beta chains share one sample of origin, sequenced in a study of read filtering for tumor transcriptome and immune sequencing. From approximately 430 ng of RNA, a library with molecular barcoded alpha/delta and beta/gamma adaptors was made. TCRdb reprocessed the reads with MiXCR, giving one entry per CDR3 protein. The sample contains 93,000 or so distinct CDR3 sequences, roughly 21% of which appear only once. The sequencing input was a population of CD138-negative cells sorted from bone marrow. These receptors originate from a donor at least 40 years old with multiple myeloma.

This clonotype was recorded a few times. The gene calls are TRBV7-2 and TRBJ1-2; unclear D gene. This CDR3 spans 13 amino acids. Germline CDR1 reads SGHTA; CDR2 reads FQGNSA. Trimming took 2 bases from V and 5 from J, leaving 9 bases between them. The CDR3: CASSLSVSYGYTF. The CDR3 coding sequence is TGTGCCAGCAGCTTAAGTGTGTCTTATGGCTACACCTTC.

Many counts were recorded for this clonotype. In DNA form, the CDR3 reads TGTGCCAGCAGCTTACGAGGACCGTATGGAAACACCATATATTTT. Translation gives CASSLRGPYGNTIYF. The V and J genes are TRBV7-2 and TRBJ1-3; no clear D gene. CDR1 SGHTA and CDR2 FQGNSA come from the germline V gene. The CDR3 covers 15 residues. Trimming took off 2 bases at V and 3 bases at J, with 11 bases between the two ends.

This clonotype was detected ten times or more. The gene calls are TRBV12-3 or TRBV12-4 and TRBJ2-1, with TRBD1 as a possible D gene (6 bases). The CDR3 runs 16 residues. With 4 bases removed from V and 0 bases from J, the gap between germline ends came to 13 bases. The CDR3: CASSSRQQGSYNEQFF. DNA of the CDR3: TGTGCCAGCAGTTCCCGTCAACAGGGCTCCTACAATGAGCAGTTCTTC.

Judged by abundance, this clonotype is large. This rearrangement joins TRBV7-6 to TRBJ2-1; D gene unclear. This CDR3 comprises 15 residues. The germline V and J ends were trimmed by 4 bases and 3 bases, with 13 bases remaining between them. CDR1 and CDR2 from the germline V gene are SGHVS and FNYEAQ. This chain's CDR3 is CASSSLGWDYNEQFF. The CDR3 bases are TGTGCCAGCAGCTCGTTGGGGTGGGACTACAATGAGCAGTTCTTC. The variable domain in full, with the rest retrieved from reference TRBV7-6 and TRBJ2-1, is GAGVSQSPRYKVTKRGQDVALRCDPISGHVSLYWYRQALGQGPEFLTYFNYEAQQDKSGLPNDRFSAERPEGSISTLTIQRTEQRDSAMYRCASSSLGWDYNEQFFGPGTRLTVL.

The chain combines TRBV5-4 with TRBJ2-3, with unresolved D. The CDR3 consists of 15 residues. V lost 4 bases, J lost 1 base, and 13 bases lay in between. From germline, CDR1 is SGHNT and CDR2 YYREEE (reference sequence). This chain's CDR3 is CASSTKAWGTDTQYF. CDR3 coding DNA: TGTGCCAGCAGCACGAAGGCGTGGGGCACAGATACGCAGTATTTT.

Concerning this clonotype itself: A much larger clone lies one base from this, so it may be a read error. The genes are TRBV5-1 and TRBJ2-7; unclear D gene. The CDR3 has 14 residues. Germline-derived CDR1 and CDR2 are SGHRS and YFSETQ. This chain's CDR3 is CAGSPNSPTYEQYF. The CDR3, as DNA: TGCGCCGGCAGCCCAAATTCCCCTACCTACGAGCAGTACTTC.

On this clonotype itself: This may come from a read error, since a much larger clone is one base off. The CDR3 loop reads CASSRTGGTYEQFF. The CDR3, as DNA: TGCGCCAGCAGCCGGACAGGGGGTACCTACGAGCAGTTCTTC. The chain couples TRBV5-1 to TRBJ2-7; 10 positions agree with TRBD1. The DNA end favors TRBJ2-1, so the J call may be wrong. CDR3 length: 14 residues. Germline CDR1 SGHRS, CDR2 YFSETQ.

This clonotype showed up many times. The DNA of the CDR3 is TGTGCCTGGAGAGGACGTACGCAGTATTTT. Protein product: CAWRGRTQYF. The rearrangement links TRBV30 to TRBJ2-3; D call uncertain. The CDR3 extends over 10 amino acids. Germline V gives CDR1 GTSNPN, CDR2 SVGIG (reference sequence). Trimming took off 3 bases at V and 8 bases at J, with 6 bases between the two ends.

This chain's CDR3 is CSAVAGGRYTQYF. In DNA form, the CDR3 reads TGCAGTGCTGTAGCGGGGGGCCGTTATACGCAGTATTTT. This chain uses TRBV20-1 with TRBJ2-3, with TRBD2 identical over 10 bases. V gave up 5 bases and J gave up 7 bases; unmatched junction bases: 6. The CDR3 sequence is 13 residues long. Germline lookup yields CDR1 DFQATT and CDR2 SNEGSKA (reference sequence).